The 23 T cell receptor beta chains reported below all come from one sample, sequenced in a study of T-cell memory formation after mild COVID-19. One entry per CDR3 protein results from TCRdb running MiXCR on the 5' RACE reads. The sample yields 540,000 or so distinct CDR3 sequences, over 20% seen once. The specimen sequenced was PBMCs or a T cell subset sorted from them (not recorded which). These TCRs come from an adult woman who had mild COVID-19 (a few samples of this study predate the infection). Cell type and time point are not known.

This chain uses TRBV5-1 with TRBJ2-1; 9 bases are a match to TRBD2. The V and J ends lost 3 bases and 8 bases, in that order; junction bases with no gene match: 9. CDR3 length equals 15 residues. Germline lookup yields CDR1 SGHRS and CDR2 YFSETQ. This CDR3 reads CASSSGAGGPDEQFF. DNA of the CDR3: TGCGCCAGCAGCTCGGGCGCGGGGGGGCCCGATGAGCAGTTCTTC. The full variable domain, completed using reference TRBV5-1 and TRBJ2-1, is KAGVTQTPRYLIKTRGQQVTLSCSPISGHRSVSWYQQTPGQGLQFLFEYFSETQRNKGNFPGRFSGRQFSNSRSEMNVSTLELGDSALYLCASSSGAGGPDEQFFGPGTRLTVL.

This clonotype was seen more than once but under ten times. This chain uses TRBV9 with TRBJ2-7; D is possibly TRBD1 or TRBD2 (5 bases each). V was trimmed by 0 bases and J by 0 bases, leaving 10 bases between them. Germline V gives CDR1 SGDLS, CDR2 YYNGEE. CDR3 size: 15 residues. CDR3 in amino acids: CASSVGGIDSYEQYF. CDR3 DNA: TGTGCCAGCAGCGTAGGGGGGATTGACTCCTACGAGCAGTACTTC.

This clonotype turned up a few times. V gene TRBV14 combines with J gene TRBJ2-2, with D uncertain. The CDR3 spans 15 residues. CDR1 and CDR2 from the germline V gene are SGHDN and FVKESK. V was trimmed by 5 bases and J by 2 bases, leaving 12 bases between them. The CDR3 DNA reads TGTGCCAGCAGCTTATGGCGAGGAAACACCGGGGAGCTGTTTTTT. Its protein product is CASSLWRGNTGELFF.

The sample holds a few counts of this clonotype. The chain uses TRBV9 and TRBJ2-7; 7 nucleotides align to TRBD2. V shed 4 bases, J shed 2 bases, and the junction held 9 bases outside the gene matches. Germline assignment: CDR1 SGDLS and CDR2 YYNGEE. The CDR3 totals 15 residues. This CDR3 is CASSPRSGVTYEQYF. The CDR3 region has the DNA TGTGCCAGCAGCCCAAGGAGCGGGGTCACCTACGAGCAGTACTTC.

The V call is TRBV6-5, the J call TRBJ2-2; D is undetermined. Trimming shortened V by 0 bases and J by 5 bases, and 13 bases separated the two germline ends. CDR3 length: 16 amino acids. The germline V gene encodes CDR1 MNHEY and CDR2 SVGAGI. The CDR3 sequence is CASSYSRRNPTGELFF. CDR3 nucleotide sequence: TGTGCCAGCAGTTACTCTCGGCGGAACCCGACCGGGGAGCTGTTTTTT.

J is TRBJ2-1 and V is TRBV6-2 or TRBV6-3; D gene uncertain. Germline V gene data show CDR1 as MNHEY and CDR2 as SVGEGT. This CDR3 region has 13 residues. V was pared by 4 bases and J by 6 bases, with 10 bases between. The CDR3 nucleotides are TGTGCCAGCAGTTTAGGGTTCCCCAATGAGCAGTTCTTC. It specifies CASSLGFPNEQFF.

V usage is TRBV7-9 and J usage is TRBJ2-7; TRBD2 is a possible D gene (7 bases). This CDR3 region has 16 residues. V lost 0 bases and J lost 3, with 15 bases in between. CDR1 is SEHNR, CDR2 FQNEAQ, per germline (reference sequence). The CDR3 sequence: CASSLASSGGGYEQYF. CDR3 bases: TGTGCCAGCAGCTTAGCCTCTAGCGGAGGGGGCTACGAGCAGTACTTC.

This sequence joins TRBV12-3 or TRBV12-4 and TRBJ2-2; tentative D call: TRBD2 (6 bases). Trimming pared 4 bases from V and 6 bases from J, leaving 18 bases between. The CDR3 has 16 amino acids. The CDR3: CASSSRRGLMAGELFF. CDR3 coding DNA: TGTGCCAGCAGTTCTAGGAGGGGATTGATGGCCGGGGAGCTGTTTTTT.

The chain carries TRBV12-5 and TRBJ2-3; TRBD2 is a possible D gene (5 bases). Trimming stripped 1 base from V and 4 bases from J, with 9 bases between. The CDR3 spans 14 residues. Per germline, CDR1 LGHNT and CDR2 FRNRAP. CDR3: CASGLGDYADTQYF. CDR3 nucleotides: TGTGCTAGTGGTTTGGGAGACTACGCAGATACGCAGTATTTT.

This clonotype was seen a few times. The J gene is TRBJ1-2, the V gene TRBV6-5; D remains unclear. This CDR3 is 14 amino acids long. CDR1 and CDR2 from the germline V gene are MNHEY and SVGAGI. V shed 5 bases and J shed 2 bases, with 12 bases lying between them. CDR3 bases: TGTGCCAGCAGTCGAGGGTTCCGAAACTATGGCTACACCTTC. Its translation is CASSRGFRNYGYTF.

V gene TRBV5-6 combines with J gene TRBJ1-6; D might be TRBD1 (6 bases). CDR1 is SGHDT, CDR2 YYEEEE, per germline. CDR3 length: 15 amino acids. V shed 0 bases and J shed 8 bases, with 12 bases lying between them. The DNA of the CDR3 is TGTGCCAGCAGCTTGGACAGGGCATGGGATTCACCCCTCCACTTT. It specifies CASSLDRAWDSPLHF.

This clonotype was seen a handful of times. V and J are TRBV7-9 and TRBJ2-7; TRBD1 agrees at 8 bases. The CDR3 has 12 residues. V lost 4 bases to trimming and J lost 6 bases; unmatched junction nucleotides: 2. Per germline, CDR1 SEHNR and CDR2 FQNEAQ (reference sequence). CDR3 sequence reads: CASSWTGSEQYF. CDR3 bases: TGTGCCAGCAGCTGGACAGGGTCCGAGCAGTACTTC.

V and J are TRBV5-6 and TRBJ2-7; no clear D gene. CDR3 length: 12 amino acids. The germline V and J ends were trimmed by 1 base and 4 bases, with 6 bases remaining between them. Germline V gene data show CDR1 as SGHDT and CDR2 as YYEEEE. The DNA for the CDR3 is TGTGCCAGCAGCTTGCAGACGTACGAGCAGTACTTC. Amino acids: CASSLQTYEQYF. Looking up the rest from reference TRBV5-6 and TRBJ2-7 gives the full variable domain: DAGVTQSPTHLIKTRGQQVTLRCSPKSGHDTVSWYQQALGQGPQFIFQYYEEEERQRGNFPDRFSGHQFPNYSSELNVNALLLGDSALYLCASSLQTYEQYFGPGTRLTVT.

A few counts support this clonotype. The chain recombines TRBV7-9 with TRBJ2-5, with 8 positions matching TRBD2. The germline gives CDR1 SEHNR, CDR2 FQNEAQ (reference sequence). V shed 5 bases and J 1 base; nucleotides not matched to a gene: 6. The CDR3 has 15 amino acids. The CDR3: CASSRTSRLQETQYF. In nucleotides, the CDR3 is TGTGCCAGCAGCAGGACTAGCCGACTCCAAGAGACCCAGTACTTC.

This clonotype was found many times. As DNA, the CDR3 is TGTGCCAGCTCACCTACTGGGACAAGTATCACCTACGAGCAGTACTTC. Protein: CASSPTGTSITYEQYF. The chain couples TRBV18 to TRBJ2-7; D perhaps matches TRBD1 (6 bases). Germline V gene data show CDR1 as KGHSH and CDR2 as LQKENI. The CDR3 consists of 16 residues. V lost 3 bases, J lost 2 bases, and 17 bases lay in between.

This clonotype was observed a few times. This chain links TRBV9 with TRBJ2-7; 9 bases agree with TRBD1. Germline lookup yields CDR1 SGDLS and CDR2 YYNGEE. The V segment lost 4 bases and the J segment 0 bases; nucleotides outside the gene matches: 5. This CDR3 spans 15 amino acids. The CDR3 nucleotides read TGTGCCAGCAGCCGACAGGGGGAAACCTCCTACGAGCAGTACTTC. Residues: CASSRQGETSYEQYF.

This rearrangement joins TRBV4-3 to TRBJ2-7, with 8 bases aligning to TRBD2. CDR1 is LGHNA, CDR2 YSLEER, per germline. The CDR3 contains 15 residues. Trimming removed 4 bases from V and 6 bases from J; junction bases left unmatched: 11. DNA of the CDR3: TGCGCCAGCAGCCGGGATCCGGGACTAGAGGGCGAGCAGTACTTC. This encodes CASSRDPGLEGEQYF.

The chain recombines TRBV11-3 with TRBJ2-4, with a weak D call TRBD2 (5 bases). The CDR3 spans 14 residues. From germline, CDR1 is SGHNT and CDR2 YENEEA. V was pared by 4 bases and J by 2 bases, with 9 bases between. CDR3 in amino acids: CASSYGLTKNIQYF. The CDR3, as DNA: TGTGCCAGCAGCTACGGACTGACCAAAAACATTCAGTACTTC.

The chain is built from TRBV10-3 and TRBJ1-1; tentatively, D is TRBD1 (5 bases). The V end lost 9 bases, the J end lost 2 bases, and 13 bases lay between the germline ends. This CDR3 is 13 amino acids long. Germline lookup yields CDR1 ENHRY and CDR2 SYGVKD. The CDR3 loop reads CAIGPTGNTEAFF. CDR3 coding DNA: TGTGCCATTGGTCCAACAGGTAACACTGAAGCTTTCTTT.

In this sample, this clonotype turned up many times. An end of the junction differs from the germline gene, which may be a read error. This rearrangement joins TRBV3-1 to TRBJ2-7, with D uncertain. This CDR3 is built from 13 residues. Germline lookup yields CDR1 LGHDT and CDR2 YNNKEL (reference sequence). In DNA, the CDR3 is TGTGCCAGCAGTCAAGACCTCAACTACGAGCAGTACTTC. This encodes CASSQDLNYEQYF.

This clonotype was counted only a few times. The chain uses TRBV7-6 and TRBJ2-3, with 7 bases identical to TRBD2. The V gene's germline CDR1 is SGHVS and CDR2 FNYEAQ. With 5 bases clipped from V and 0 bases from J, the junction kept 8 bases outside the gene matches. The CDR3 has 16 residues. CDR3: CASSPLGGGSTDTQYF. The CDR3 DNA follows: TGTGCCAGCAGCCCCTTGGGCGGGGGAAGCACAGATACGCAGTATTTT. The whole variable domain, remainder taken from reference TRBV7-6 and TRBJ2-3, is GAGVSQSPRYKVTKRGQDVALRCDPISGHVSLYWYRQALGQGPEFLTYFNYEAQQDKSGLPNDRFSAERPEGSISTLTIQRTEQRDSAMYRCASSPLGGGSTDTQYFGPGTRLTVL.

Only a few counts were recorded for this clonotype. The V gene is TRBV5-4, the J gene TRBJ2-6; D not resolved. Trimming removed 5 bases at V and 1 base at J, with 10 bases between. This CDR3 spans 15 amino acids. In germline, CDR1 is SGHNT, CDR2 YYREEE (reference sequence). CDR3 sequence: CASSVDKSGANVLTF. Here the CDR3 DNA reads TGTGCCAGCAGTGTTGACAAATCTGGGGCCAACGTCCTGACTTTC.

The chain has TRBV5-1 and TRBJ2-7, with a tentative D call TRBD2 (5 bases). Trimming removed 0 bases from V and 1 base from J, with 11 bases in between. Germline V CDR1 and CDR2: SGHRS, YFSETQ. The CDR3 spans 15 residues. Here the CDR3 DNA reads TGCGCCAGCAGCTTGGTGGCAGAGGGATCCTACGAGCAGTACTTC. Residues: CASSLVAEGSYEQYF. The variable domain in full, completed from reference TRBV5-1 and TRBJ2-7, reads KAGVTQTPRYLIKTRGQQVTLSCSPISGHRSVSWYQQTPGQGLQFLFEYFSETQRNKGNFPGRFSGRQFSNSRSEMNVSTLELGDSALYLCASSLVAEGSYEQYFGPGTRLTVT.